The next 7 T cell receptor beta chains were all read from a single sample in a study of blood T cell repertoires in COVID-19. Generated by immunoSEQ multiplex PCR, the TCRdb table keeps only in-frame clones and is missing some. The data show about 75,000 clones, just over 85% seen once. The source material was peripheral blood. The source is a human donor in a cohort sampled during active COVID-19.

This clone was picked up one time. This chain uses TRBV10-3 with TRBJ2-5; tentatively, D is TRBD2 (6 bases). The germline V gene encodes CDR1 ENHRY and CDR2 SYGVKD. Trimming removed 5 bases at V and 3 bases at J, with 10 bases between. The CDR3 covers 13 residues. The CDR3 sequence is CAISSGEEETQYF. Here the CDR3 DNA reads TGTGCCATCAGTTCGGGGGAAGAAGAGACCCAGTACTTC.

The sample holds one count of this clone. The chain is built from TRBV9 and TRBJ2-3; D remains ambiguous. Germline CDR1 is SGDLS and CDR2 is YYNGEE. This CDR3 has 13 amino acids. V lost 3 bases, J lost 8 bases, and 13 bases lay in between. CDR3 nucleotides: TGTGCCAGCAGCGCTCAGACACAGAGTACGCAGTATTTT. Its protein product is CASSAQTQSTQYF.

In this sample, this clone turned up a few times. The CDR3 is CASRPTELGYSNQPQHF. The CDR3 nucleotides read TGTGCCAGCAGACCGACAGAGTTGGGGTATAGCAATCAGCCCCAGCATTTT. V gene TRBV2 combines with J gene TRBJ1-5; tentative D call: TRBD1 (5 bases). This CDR3 is built from 17 residues. Per germline, CDR1 SNHLY and CDR2 FYNNEI. Trimming took off 6 bases at V and 0 bases at J, with 18 bases between the two ends.

The chain couples TRBV7-9 to TRBJ2-7; no firm D call. Germline V gene sequence: CDR1 SEHNR, CDR2 FQNEAQ (reference sequence). The CDR3 sequence is 12 residues long. V was clipped by 5 bases and J by 2 bases, with 7 bases between them. The CDR3 region has the DNA TGTGCCAGCAGCCCTAAGACCTACGAGCAGTACTTC. Its protein is CASSPKTYEQYF.

The rearrangement uses TRBV6-2 or TRBV6-3 and TRBJ2-5, with D hard to call. This CDR3 is built from 12 residues. V lost 2 bases to trimming and J lost 5 bases, with 6 bases between them. The V gene's germline CDR1 is MNHEY and CDR2 SVGEGT. The CDR3 loop reads CASSYLRETQYF. CDR3 in DNA: TGTGCCAGCAGTTACCTGCGGGAGACCCAGTACTTC.

The CDR3 DNA reads TGTGCCAGCAGCCCCCAAGGACTAGGGAACACCGGGGAGCTGTTTTTT. Protein sequence: CASSPQGLGNTGELFF. The chain joins TRBV7-2 to TRBJ2-2, with TRBD2 matching 7 bases. V shed 5 bases, J shed 1 base, and the junction held 7 bases outside the gene matches. This CDR3 is 16 amino acids long. The germline CDR1 and CDR2 sequences are SGHTA and FQGNSA.

The chain is built from TRBV6-5 and TRBJ2-6; a weak D match, TRBD1 (5 bases). Germline V gives CDR1 MNHEY, CDR2 SVGAGI. CDR3 size: 15 residues. The V end was cut by 6 bases, the J end by 4 bases, with 13 bases between. CDR3 nucleotide sequence: TGTGCCAGCAGAAACAGGAAATCCGGGGCCAACGTCCTGACTTTC. Protein product: CASRNRKSGANVLTF.